This TCR beta chain was documented in a study of T-cell memory formation after mild COVID-19. Study-level information: Across donors, TCR clusters were largely donor specific. Study-level results: From day 15 to 85, contracting clones were balanced between CD4 and CD8, whereas later expanders leaned toward CD4+.

After 5'RACE with constant-segment primers, TCR alpha and TCR beta cDNA libraries carrying sample barcodes and UMIs were obtained. TCRdb re-called the 5' RACE reads through MiXCR, storing one row per CDR3 protein. The sample shows roughly 170,000 distinct CDR3 sequences, around 20% of them seen only once. This clonotype was found many times. Its antigen is as yet unknown. CDR1 and CDR2 from the germline V gene are SGHRS and YFSETQ. With 0 bases removed from V and 2 bases from J, the gap between germline ends came to 7 bases. The CDR3 is 14 residues long. The chain joins TRBV5-1 to TRBJ2-3; D might be TRBD1 (6 bases). Material: PBMCs or a T cell subset sorted from them (not recorded which). This clonotype was sampled from a man between 18 and 29 years old who had mild COVID-19 (a few samples of this study predate the infection). Cell type and time point are not known. The CDR3 bases are TGCGCCAGCAGCTTGGGACAGGCCACAGATACGCAGTATTTT. Translated: CASSLGQATDTQYF.